One T cell receptor (beta chain) is described in this entry. Its matching antigen is unknown. The data derive from a study of blood T cell dynamics during melanoma immunotherapy. Study-level background: Standard first-line treatment here was pembrolizumab or nivolumab plus ipilimumab in metastatic melanoma. The study, taken as a whole, reports: PBMC repertoires of eventual disease-control patients split at W3 into clonality or diversity gains.

The time point is: week 3, after first cycle of checkpoint inhibitor. Samples come from before therapy and from week 3 after the first blockade cycle. Every bulk PBMC sample received the same 350 ng of DNA. Sequencing was performed with immunoSEQ multiplex PCR; in TCRdb, only in-frame clones are kept and a portion is missing. Of about 15,000 clones listed, approximately 88% were seen once; the top ten hold approximately 7.8%. CDR3 length: 16 amino acids. Trimming took 2 bases from V and 5 from J, leaving 15 bases between them. From germline, CDR1 is SNHLY and CDR2 FYNNEI. The input for sequencing was blood, taken from a patient treated with checkpoint blockade. The rearrangement links TRBV2 to TRBJ2-2; D is possibly TRBD1 (5 bases). The sequence was collected from a human donor with melanoma. In DNA form, the CDR3 reads TGTGCCAGCAGTGAAACGGACATGGGTCTTACCGGGGAGCTGTTTTTT. Its protein product is CASSETDMGLTGELFF. The variable domain in full, completed from reference TRBV2 and TRBJ2-2, reads EPEVTQTPSHQVTQMGQEVILRCVPISNHLYFYWYRQILGQKVEFLVSFYNNEISEKSEIFDDQFSVERPDGSNFTLKIRSTKLEDSAMYFCASSETDMGLTGELFFGEGSRLTVL.